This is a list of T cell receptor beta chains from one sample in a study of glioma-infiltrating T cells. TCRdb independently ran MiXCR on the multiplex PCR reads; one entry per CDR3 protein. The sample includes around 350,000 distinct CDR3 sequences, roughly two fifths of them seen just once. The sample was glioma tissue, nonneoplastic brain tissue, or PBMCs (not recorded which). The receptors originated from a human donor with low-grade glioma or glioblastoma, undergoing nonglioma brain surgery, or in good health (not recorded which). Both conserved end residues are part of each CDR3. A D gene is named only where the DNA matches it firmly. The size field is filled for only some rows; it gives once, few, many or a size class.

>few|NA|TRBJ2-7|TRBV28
TGTGCCAGCAGTTTAGAGCGAGCAGGGACGGACGAGCAGTACTTC
CASSLERAGTDEQYF
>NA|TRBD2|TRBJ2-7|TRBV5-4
TGTGCCAGCAGCTTGACTAGCGGGAATGACGAGCAGTACTTC
CASSLTSGNDEQYF
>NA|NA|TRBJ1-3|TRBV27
TGTGCCAGCAGTTTATCCGGACAATCTGTTGGAAACACCATATATTTT
CASSLSGQSVGNTIYF
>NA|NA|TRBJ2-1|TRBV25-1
TGTGCCAGCAGTGAAGGTCGTCCAGGGACCGGCTACAATGAGCAGTTCTTC
CASSEGRPGTGYNEQFF
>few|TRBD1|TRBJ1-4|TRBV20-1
TGCAGTGCTATCACAGGCAGGGGGAATGAAAAACTGTTTTTT
CSAITGRGNEKLFF
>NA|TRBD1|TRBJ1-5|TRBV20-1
TGCAGTGCTAGAGATTCAGGGGGCTCGGGCAATCAGCCCCAGCATTTT
CSARDSGGSGNQPQHF
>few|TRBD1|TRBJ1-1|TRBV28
TGTGCCAGCAGTATACCACTGACAGGGGGAACCGAAGCTTTCTTT
CASSIPLTGGTEAFF
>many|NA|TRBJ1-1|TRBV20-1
TGCAGGGTTATGTTCGAGATGAACACTGAAGCTTTCTTT
CRVMFEMNTEAFF
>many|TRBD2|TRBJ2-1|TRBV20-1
TGCAGTGCTAGAGGTAGACTAGCGGGAGGGTATGAGCAGTTCTTC
CSARGRLAGGYEQFF
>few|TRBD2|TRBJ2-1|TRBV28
TGTGCCAGCGAGGGACTAGCGGGAGTACATGAGCAGTTCTTC
CASEGLAGVHEQFF
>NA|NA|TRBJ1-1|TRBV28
TGTGCCAGCAGTTTCGCAGGGGTTAACACTGAAGCTTTCTTT
CASSFAGVNTEAFF
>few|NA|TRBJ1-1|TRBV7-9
TGTGCCAGCAGCGCGCTGTGGGGGGCCGACACTGAAGCTTTCTTT
CASSALWGADTEAFF
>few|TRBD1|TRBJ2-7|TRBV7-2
TGTGCCAGCAGCCTTTTTAGCGCCGGGACAGGGGCTGGCGAGCAGTACTTC
CASSLFSAGTGAGEQYF
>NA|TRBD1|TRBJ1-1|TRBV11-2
TGTGCCAGCAGCTTAAGGGACAGGGACCTTCGAGCTTTCTTT
CASSLRDRDLRAFF
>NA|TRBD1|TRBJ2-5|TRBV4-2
TGTGCCAGCAGCCAAGATCGGACGGGACAGGGGGCTCGGGAGACCCAGTACTTC
CASSQDRTGQGARETQYF
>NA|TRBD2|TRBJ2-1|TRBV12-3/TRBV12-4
TGTGCCAGCAGCAGAGAGGGACCAGCGGGAGGGGGTAATGAGCAGTTCTTC
CASSREGPAGGGNEQFF
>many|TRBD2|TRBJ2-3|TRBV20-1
TGCAGTGCAGCGGGACTAGCGATAGATACGCAGTATTTT
CSAAGLAIDTQYF
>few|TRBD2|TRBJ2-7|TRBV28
TGTGCCAGCAGTCCTAACCTAGCGGTCTACGAGCAGTACTTC
CASSPNLAVYEQYF
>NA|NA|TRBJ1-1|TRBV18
TGTGCCAGCTCACCCTTCACCCAGGAGACGAACACTGAAGCTTTCTTT
CASSPFTQETNTEAFF
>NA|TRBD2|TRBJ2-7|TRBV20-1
TGCAGTGCTAGAGATCGACTAGCGGGATCCTACGAGCAGTACTTC
CSARDRLAGSYEQYF